In its sample, the clone carrying this T cell receptor (beta chain) was seen many times. Germline DNA was also extracted, with blood RNA taken from unsorted whole blood. Prior to surgery, four milliliters of peripheral blood were drawn. Germline lookup yields CDR1 SGHAT and CDR2 FQNNGV. Trimming took 5 bases from V and 5 from J, leaving 12 bases between them. The CDR3 is 13 amino acids. This record comes from a study of tumor-infiltrating lymphocytes in primary liver carcinoma. Overall study: Men as well as women, aged 30 to 69 years, made up the patients.

With 500 to 650 ng total RNA as template and a constant-region primer, TCR beta cDNA was made. Libraries for TCR beta were built through three nested multiplex PCR rounds, which together made up a slightly modified ARM-PCR procedure. The two initial PCR rounds, about 9 cycles each, used TRBV1-TRBV30 forward and C-beta reverse primers. TCRdb reanalysed the multiplex PCR reads using MiXCR and keeps one entry per CDR3 protein. The top ten clones hold approximately 65% of a sample with 150,000 to 200,000 distinct CDR3 sequences, less than 65% of them seen once. The source material was peripheral blood. V and J are TRBV11-2 and TRBJ2-5; no clear D gene. The TCR comes from a man aged 35-49 years with primary liver carcinoma and hepatitis B virus infection. The CDR3 spells CASSHSTTETQYF. CDR3 in DNA: TGTGCCAGCAGCCATAGTACGACGGAGACCCAGTACTTC.